This entry concerns a single T cell receptor (beta chain). Its target is unknown. The method was immunoSEQ multiplex PCR; TCRdb's version includes in-frame clones alone and lacks a portion of them. Among 65,000 to 90,000 clones, roughly 87% were seen once, and the ten largest hold 1% to 1.5%. Between the trimmed V and J ends, which lost 2 bases and 2 bases, there was a span of 13 bases. The CDR3 is 16 residues long. The V gene's germline CDR1 is LNHDA and CDR2 SQIVND (reference sequence). The sample originates from a study of T cell responses to AZD1222 COVID-19 vaccine. General study findings and limits: The sample set comprised mostly white British donors with more females, and clonal diversity was possibly underestimated. Spike-specific TCR depth and breadth grew after two AZD1222 doses.

The chain employs TRBV19 and TRBJ1-5, with D hard to call. The receptor was isolated from an adult who received the AZD1222 COVID-19 vaccine. Sample: peripheral blood, taken 28 days after the second AZD1222 dose. CDR3 DNA sequence: TGTGCCAGTAGTATAATCGGAGCCCCGGGCAATCAGCCCCAGCATTTT. Its protein is CASSIIGAPGNQPQHF.